This T cell receptor (beta chain) was observed in a study of CD8 T cells in ankylosing spondylitis (dated by TCRdb to the late 2010s). Notes on the research overall: T cell receptor beta repertoires were profiled in healthy donors and ankylosing spondylitis patients so that disease-linked TCR variants could be found. In total, the full study cohort was made up of 100 to 140 healthy donors and 25 ankylosing spondylitis patients. Peripheral blood was sampled, and synovial fluid was additionally collected from ankylosing spondylitis patients.

The instrument given in TCRdb is Illumina HiSeq 2500. Quantitative 5'-RACE with molecular barcodes was used to prepare TCR beta libraries. On the authors' methods: A new computational method based on a probabilistic model of VDJ rearrangement was used to identify disease-linked TCR variants. TCRdb itself trimmed the public reads at Q25 with fastp, ran MiXCR and retained productive beta chains. Each entry is one CDR3 protein sequence, shown with its most common DNA and genes. These V and J calls are TCRdb output, not the study's own analysis. Recorded for this sample are around 300,000 distinct CDR3 sequences; under 15% of them occurred a single time. The top ten hold about 1.1% of the sample. This clonotype was detected a few times. This clone's antigen is unknown. Within one base of it there is no much larger clone, and no base qualities were kept. Points the paper makes about the study in general: In peripheral blood, the disease-linked clones were found at relatively low frequencies and had a CD8+ phenotype. Some of the motif variants had been reported before in the synovial fluid and blood of reactive arthritis patients, a finding that suggests common disease-initiation mechanisms. Blood from ankylosing spondylitis patients appeared to be characterized by a TCR beta motif made up of fewer than ten highly homologous amino acid variants. The disease-linked clones were reported to be significantly enriched in matched synovial fluid samples from ankylosing spondylitis patients.

The sequenced material came from blood, either unsorted or a sorted T cell fraction (not recorded which). This TCR was sampled from a male donor with ankylosing spondylitis or in good health (not recorded which).

The CDR3 protein: CASSLAPGRSYNEQFF. The nucleotides are TGTGCCAGCAGCTTGGCCCCCGGGAGATCCTACAATGAGCAGTTCTTC. The V and J segments used are TRBV5-4 and TRBJ2-1; a weak D assignment points to TRBD2 (6 bases agree). V loses 0 bases of germline sequence and J loses 1 base, and the interval between the two ends is 11 bases. Taken from cysteine to phenylalanine, the CDR3 has 16 residues. Only CDR3 DNA is held: 48 bases, read in frame from base 1. Per the germline V gene (reference sequence), SGHNT is the CDR1 and YYREEE is the CDR2.